Below are 30 T cell receptor beta chains sequenced from a single sample in a study of shared clonotypes between healthy human individuals. Clones were read by immunoSEQ multiplex PCR, and TCRdb kept only the in-frame ones, dropping some. The sample records 2 million or so clones, roughly 94% being singletons. Sequenced material: naive CD4+ T cells sorted from blood. The subset is: CD45RA+ positively selected. Receptor source: a man younger than 35 in good health.

This rearrangement joins TRBV7-9 to TRBJ1-1; no firm D call. Germline CDR1 SEHNR, CDR2 FQNEAQ (reference sequence). This CDR3 is 17 amino acids long. The V gene lost 3 bases and the J gene lost 8 bases, with 25 bases spanning the gap. The CDR3 DNA reads as TGTGCCAGCAGCTTTTTGATCGCCAGCGTGCCCTATTCGGAAGCTTTCTTT. Protein product: CASSFLIASVPYSEAFF.

This clone occurred once. V gene TRBV5-4 combines with J gene TRBJ2-7; 7 bases fit TRBD2. CDR1 is SGHNT, CDR2 YYREEE, per germline (reference sequence). The V segment lost 4 bases and the J segment 0 bases; nucleotides outside the gene matches: 4. CDR3 length: 14 amino acids. This CDR3 reads CASSRLASSYEQYF. The DNA for the CDR3 is TGTGCCAGCAGCCGACTAGCAAGCTCCTACGAGCAGTACTTC.

The chain joins TRBV9 to TRBJ2-7; no reliable D call. Germline loops: CDR1 SGDLS, CDR2 YYNGEE. This CDR3 region has 13 residues. The V gene lost 2 bases and the J gene lost 4 bases, with 10 bases spanning the gap. The CDR3 reads CASSVEAGYEQYF. In DNA form, the CDR3 reads TGTGCCAGCAGCGTTGAGGCCGGGTACGAGCAGTACTTC.

Turning to this clone: Other nucleotide sequences from this sample produce the same CDR3. The V call is TRBV28, the J call TRBJ1-1; 9 bases fit TRBD1. This CDR3 is built from 14 residues. J lost 4 bases, V lost 3 bases, and 3 bases had no gene match. Germline CDR1 MDHEN, CDR2 SYDVKM. This CDR3 is CASSFPTGGTEAFF. Written as DNA, the CDR3 is TGTGCCAGCAGTTTCCCGACAGGGGGCACTGAAGCTTTCTTT.

The chain employs TRBV30 and TRBJ2-3; 8 nucleotides align to TRBD2. V was clipped by 4 bases and J by 3 bases; unmatched bases: 6. This CDR3 is 14 amino acids long. Germline assignment: CDR1 GTSNPN and CDR2 SVGIG (reference sequence). The CDR3 here is CAWIRSGRTDTQYF. DNA for the CDR3: TGTGCCTGGATCAGGAGCGGGAGAACAGATACGCAGTATTTT.

This sequence joins TRBV28 and TRBJ1-1, with unresolved D. Trimming pared 4 bases from V and 7 bases from J, leaving 13 bases between. Germline V lookup: CDR1 MDHEN, CDR2 SYDVKM. This CDR3 spans 13 amino acids. In DNA, the CDR3 is TGTGCCAGCAGTTCCCTCAGTGTTGGTGAAGCTTTCTTT. This codes for CASSSLSVGEAFF.

This chain uses TRBV10-1 with TRBJ2-1, with unresolved D. The length of the CDR3 is 13 residues. Germline V gene sequence: CDR1 WNHNN, CDR2 SYGVQD (reference sequence). V dropped 2 bases and J dropped 10 bases, with 12 bases sitting between them. The CDR3 DNA is TGCGCCAGCAGTGAGGGACCCCTAACGGAGCAGTTCTTC. It is translated as CASSEGPLTEQFF.

The J gene is TRBJ2-1, the V gene TRBV11-2; either TRBD1 or TRBD2 may fit D (5 bases each). Germline CDR1 and CDR2: SGHAT and FQNNGV. Trimming shortened V by 5 bases and J by 9 bases, and 17 bases separated the two germline ends. The CDR3 runs to 14 residues. CDR3 coding DNA: TGTGCCAGCAGCCCAACGACCGGGACGGGTGAGCAGTTCTTC. This encodes CASSPTTGTGEQFF.

CDR3 nucleotide sequence: TGTGCCAGCAGCTTGACAGGGGTAAGCGCCTATGGCTACACCTTC. It translates to CASSLTGVSAYGYTF. J is TRBJ1-2 and V is TRBV5-6; 7 nucleotides line up with TRBD1. The junction had 7 bases not matched to a gene; V was cut back by 1 base and J by 4 bases. Germline V CDR1 and CDR2: SGHDT, YYEEEE. The CDR3 length is 15 residues.

This rearrangement joins TRBV5-1 to TRBJ2-1; 14 positions agree with TRBD2. J lost 8 bases, V lost 4 bases, and 5 bases had no gene match. The CDR3 loop spans 15 amino acids. Germline loops: CDR1 SGHRS, CDR2 YFSETQ. The CDR3 sequence is CASSAGTSGGDEQFF. CDR3 in DNA: TGCGCCAGCAGCGCGGGGACTAGCGGGGGCGATGAGCAGTTCTTC. Together with reference TRBV5-1 and TRBJ2-1, the CDR3 gives the full variable domain: KAGVTQTPRYLIKTRGQQVTLSCSPISGHRSVSWYQQTPGQGLQFLFEYFSETQRNKGNFPGRFSGRQFSNSRSEMNVSTLELGDSALYLCASSAGTSGGDEQFFGPGTRLTVL.

In its sample, this clone was seen once. The chain joins TRBV6-1 to TRBJ1-4; D unclear. Trimming shortened V by 8 bases and J by 4 bases, and 8 bases separated the two germline ends. Germline V gene lookup returns CDR1 MNHNS and CDR2 SASEGT. The CDR3 spans 12 residues. CDR3: CASRPSNEKLFF. CDR3 bases: TGTGCCAGCCGACCTAGTAATGAAAAACTGTTTTTT.

CDR3 protein: CASSRTGDIETQYF. CDR3 DNA sequence: TGCGCCAGCAGCAGGACAGGGGACATAGAGACCCAGTACTTC. The J gene is TRBJ2-5, the V gene TRBV5-1, with 9 bases that match TRBD1. CDR1 and CDR2 from the germline V gene are SGHRS and YFSETQ. The CDR3 length is 14 residues. Trimming cost V 4 bases and J 4 bases; bases outside gene matches: 5.

Note on this clone: The same CDR3 also results from other DNA sequences found in this sample. The chain uses TRBV6-1 and TRBJ1-2; D ambiguous. The CDR3 is made up of 12 amino acids. Germline CDR1 is MNHNS and CDR2 is SASEGT. Trimming shortened V by 6 bases and J by 5 bases, and 10 bases separated the two germline ends. In nucleotides, the CDR3 is TGTGCCAGCAGCCCCGGCGGATATGGCTACACCTTC. Translation: CASSPGGYGYTF.

The chain uses TRBV10-3 and TRBJ1-4; TRBD1 might be the D (6 bases). The germline V gene encodes CDR1 ENHRY and CDR2 SYGVKD. This CDR3 is built from 12 residues. Trimming pared 6 bases from V and 5 bases from J, leaving 7 bases between. This CDR3 is CAIRDSNEKLFF. For the CDR3, the DNA is TGTGCCATCAGGGACAGCAATGAAAAACTGTTTTTT.

The chain is built from TRBV27 and TRBJ2-1; tentative D call: TRBD1 (5 bases). The V end was cut by 8 bases, the J end by 4 bases, with 15 bases between. Germline CDR1 MNHEY, CDR2 SMNVEV (reference sequence). This CDR3 comprises 14 residues. The CDR3: CASQPGKRYNEQFF. Here the CDR3 DNA reads TGTGCCAGCCAGCCAGGGAAGCGTTACAATGAGCAGTTCTTC.

The chain recombines TRBV18 with TRBJ1-2; 7 bases line up with TRBD1. The germline V gene encodes CDR1 KGHSH and CDR2 LQKENI. V shed 6 bases, J shed 4 bases, and the junction held 8 bases outside the gene matches. This CDR3 is built from 14 residues. The CDR3, as DNA: TGTGCCAGCTCCCCCAACGGACAGGTCTATGGCTACACCTTC. Protein product: CASSPNGQVYGYTF.

The table lists this clone with a count of one. V gene TRBV21-1 combines with J gene TRBJ2-5; the DNA was not compared with TRBD1, the D call given in the table. The end of the DNA fits TRBJ2-7 better, so the J call may be wrong. TRBV21-1 is given as a pseudogene. The CDR3 is 16 residues long. The CDR3 is CASRYLGGQGRHEQYF. CDR3 sequence (DNA): TGTGCCAGCCGCTACCTGGGGGGACAGGGGCGTCACGAGCAGTACTTC.

The V gene is TRBV19, the J gene TRBJ1-1; tentative D call: TRBD1 (6 bases). The CDR3 contains 12 residues. Trimming removed 5 bases from V and 6 bases from J, with 10 bases in between. The germline gives CDR1 LNHDA, CDR2 SQIVND (reference sequence). The DNA of the CDR3 is TGTGCCAGTAGTTCACAGGGAGCTGAAGCTTTCTTT. Its translation: CASSSQGAEAFF.

The CDR3 region is CASSQGSGQTSTDTQYF. The CDR3, as DNA: TGCGCCAGCAGCCAAGGATCGGGGCAGACTAGCACAGATACGCAGTATTTT. The rearrangement links TRBV4-3 to TRBJ2-3; D could derive from TRBD1 or TRBD2 (5 bases each). This CDR3 is built from 17 residues. Per the germline V gene, CDR1 is LGHNA and CDR2 is YSLEER. Trimming took off 1 base at V and 0 bases at J, with 14 bases between the two ends.

On this clone: This sequence may be a read error, since a much larger clone differs from it by one base. The CDR3 carries no conserved terminal phenylalanine or tryptophan, so it likely arises from a read error. The rearrangement uses TRBV27 and TRBJ1-1; D is undetermined. CDR1 and CDR2 (germline): MNHEY, SMNVEV (reference sequence). This CDR3 spans 13 amino acids. V was pared by 3 bases and J by 1 base, with 6 bases between. The CDR3 coding sequence is TGTGCCAGCAGTTTCGGAGAGAACACTGAAGCTTTCTCT. Its translation: CASSFGENTEAFS.

The chain combines TRBV11-2 with TRBJ2-1; D may match TRBD1 or TRBD2 (6 bases each). This CDR3 is 17 amino acids long. V lost 0 bases, J lost 9 bases, and 21 bases lay in between. CDR1 and CDR2 (germline): SGHAT, FQNNGV. The CDR3, as DNA: TGTGCCAGCAGCTTAGATCTTGAGGGGGGCCCGTCGGTTGAGCAGTTCTTC. Encoded protein: CASSLDLEGGPSVEQFF.

The chain carries TRBV5-1 and TRBJ2-2; 8 nucleotides align to TRBD2. Losses at the gene ends were 4 bases for V and 4 bases for J; bases not matched to a gene: 6. Germline CDR1 and CDR2: SGHRS and YFSETQ. This CDR3 has 15 residues. The CDR3 bases are TGCGCCAGCAGCACAACTAGCGGAACCACCGGGGAGCTGTTTTTT. Its protein is CASSTTSGTTGELFF.

The J gene is TRBJ2-3, the V gene TRBV10-3, with TRBD2 identical over 8 bases. CDR3 length: 16 residues. Losses at the gene ends were 5 bases for V and 0 bases for J; bases not matched to a gene: 7. Germline assignment: CDR1 ENHRY and CDR2 SYGVKD. CDR3 sequence reads: CAISRGGPQSTDTQYF. The CDR3 nucleotides are TGTGCCATCAGTCGGGGGGGCCCCCAAAGCACAGATACGCAGTATTTT.

The genes are TRBV5-4 and TRBJ2-7, with D possibly being TRBD1 (6 bases). Between the trimmed V and J ends, which lost 4 bases and 3 bases, there was a span of 14 bases. Germline CDR1 SGHNT, CDR2 YYREEE (reference sequence). The CDR3 runs to 14 residues. The CDR3 here is CASSPKGDFYEQYF. CDR3 in DNA: TGTGCCAGCAGCCCAAAGGGGGATTTCTACGAGCAGTACTTC.

This chain joins TRBV13 and TRBJ2-7; 8 bases map to TRBD2. CDR1 is PRHDT and CDR2 is FYEKMQ in the germline V gene (reference sequence). V was pared by 5 bases and J by 6 bases, with 12 bases of the junction left unmatched. The CDR3 runs to 15 residues. CDR3 sequence (DNA): TGTGCCAGCAGCCGCAATGGGATCCGGGGGGGCGAGCAGTACTTC. Translation gives CASSRNGIRGGEQYF.

This clone appeared a single time. The V gene is TRBV10-2, the J gene TRBJ2-7; D is unresolved. The CDR3 extends over 11 amino acids. Germline loops: CDR1 WSHSY, CDR2 SAAADI. V was clipped by 4 bases and J by 5 bases, with 6 bases between them. CDR3 sequence reads: CASSGVHEQYF. The CDR3 nucleotides read TGCGCCAGCAGTGGGGTGCACGAGCAGTACTTC.

Turning to this clone: One end of the junction is discordant with germline, which a read error may explain. The chain recombines TRBV7-7 with TRBJ2-5, with 12 bases identical to TRBD2. Germline CDR1 and CDR2: SSHAT and FNYEAQ (reference sequence). The CDR3 is 17 residues long. The CDR3 here is CASSLGPSGGARETQYF. DNA for the CDR3: TGTGCTAGCAGCTTAGGTCCTAGCGGGGGGGCTCGAGAGACCCAGTACTTC.

The chain links TRBV9 to TRBJ2-7, with D possibly TRBD1 on 7 matching bases. V lost 0 bases and J 5 bases, leaving 15 bases between the germline ends. Germline CDR1 SGDLS, CDR2 YYNGEE. This CDR3 region has 15 residues. This chain's CDR3 is CASSVGGTAPHEQYF. In DNA form, the CDR3 reads TGTGCCAGCAGCGTAGGCGGGACAGCTCCCCACGAGCAGTACTTC.

This sequence joins TRBV4-3 and TRBJ2-1; TRBD1 or TRBD2 may be the D gene (5 bases each). This CDR3 has 15 amino acids. The germline V and J ends were trimmed by 1 base and 10 bases, with 17 bases remaining between them. Germline V CDR1 and CDR2: LGHNA, YSLEER. CDR3 in DNA: TGCGCCAGCAGCCAAGCCGGGACGGCCCCCGGGGAGCAGTTCTTC. Translated, it gives CASSQAGTAPGEQFF.

The chain carries TRBV10-1 and TRBJ1-6; D uncertain. This CDR3 spans 11 amino acids. With 8 bases removed from V and 15 bases from J, the gap between germline ends came to 14 bases. The germline V gene has CDR1 WNHNN and CDR2 SYGVQD (reference sequence). CDR3: CASADVSVLHF. In nucleotides, the CDR3 is TGCGCCAGCGCAGACGTTTCGGTCCTCCACTTT.